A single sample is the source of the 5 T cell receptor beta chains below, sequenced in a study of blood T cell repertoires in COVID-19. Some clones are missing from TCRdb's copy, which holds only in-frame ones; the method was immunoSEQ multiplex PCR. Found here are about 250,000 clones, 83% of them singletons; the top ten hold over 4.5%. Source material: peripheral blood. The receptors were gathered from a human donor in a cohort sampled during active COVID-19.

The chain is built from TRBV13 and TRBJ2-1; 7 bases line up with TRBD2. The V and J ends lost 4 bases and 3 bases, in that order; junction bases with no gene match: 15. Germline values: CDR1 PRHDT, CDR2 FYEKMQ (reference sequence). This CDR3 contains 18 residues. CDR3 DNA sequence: TGTGCCAGCAGCTCCCCGGGGGGAAGCGGGGCAAACTACAATGAGCAGTTCTTC. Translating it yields CASSSPGGSGANYNEQFF. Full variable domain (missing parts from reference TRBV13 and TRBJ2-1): AAGVIQSPRHLIKEKRETATLKCYPIPRHDTVYWYQQGPGQDPQFLISFYEKMQSDKGSIPDRFSAQQFSDYHSELNMSSLELGDSALYFCASSSPGGSGANYNEQFFGPGTRLTVL.

CDR3 sequence reads: CASSRSGRGTDTQYF. As DNA, the CDR3 is TGTGCCAGCAGTCGTAGCGGGAGGGGTACAGATACGCAGTATTTT. The V gene is TRBV6-6, the J gene TRBJ2-3; 11 nucleotides line up with TRBD2. CDR3 length: 15 residues. Per germline, CDR1 MNHNY and CDR2 SVGAGI (reference sequence). V trimming: 5 bases; J trimming: 3 bases; junction bases outside the gene matches: 4.

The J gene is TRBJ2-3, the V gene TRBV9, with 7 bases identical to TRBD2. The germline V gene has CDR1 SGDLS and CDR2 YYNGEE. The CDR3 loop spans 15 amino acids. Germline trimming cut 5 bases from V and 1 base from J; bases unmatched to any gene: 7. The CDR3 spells CASSLTSKGTDTQYF. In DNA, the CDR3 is TGTGCCAGCAGTTTGACTAGCAAGGGCACAGATACGCAGTATTTT.

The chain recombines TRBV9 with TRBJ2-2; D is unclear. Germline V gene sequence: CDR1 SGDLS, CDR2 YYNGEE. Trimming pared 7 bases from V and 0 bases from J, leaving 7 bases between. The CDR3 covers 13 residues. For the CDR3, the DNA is TGTGCCAGCGAAGCCGCGAACACCGGGGAGCTGTTTTTT. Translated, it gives CASEAANTGELFF.

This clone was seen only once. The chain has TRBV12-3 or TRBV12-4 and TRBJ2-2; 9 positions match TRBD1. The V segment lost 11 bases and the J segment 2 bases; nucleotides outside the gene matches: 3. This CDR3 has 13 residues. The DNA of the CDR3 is TGTGCCGGAACAGGGGGCAACACCGGGGAGCTGTTTTTT. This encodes CAGTGGNTGELFF.